This is a list of T cell receptor beta chains from one sample in a study of T cell responses to AZD1222 COVID-19 vaccine. The table came from immunoSEQ multiplex PCR; TCRdb's copy has only in-frame clones and leaves some out. The table has approximately 150,000 clones, 92% seen once. The material sequenced was peripheral blood, taken on day 0 of AZD1222 vaccination. The receptors were gathered from an adult in good health. The CDR3 runs from the conserved cysteine through the conserved F or W. The D gene is left open where the match is weak. Only part of the rows carry a size: once, few, many, or a class if the clone is expanded.

J,size,V,D,CDR3,DNA
TRBJ2-3,.,TRBV27,TRBD2,CASSEGGNSGTQYF,TGTGCCAGCAGCGAGGGAGGGAACAGTGGTACGCAGTATTTT
TRBJ1-3,.,TRBV18,.,CASSPRFAGTSGNTIYF,TGTGCCAGCTCACCACGTTTCGCAGGCACCTCTGGAAACACCATATATTTT
TRBJ1-3,.,TRBV5-6,.,CASSLVRDTSANTIYF,TGTGCCAGCAGCTTGGTCCGGGACACCTCGGCAAACACCATATATTTT
TRBJ2-1,few,TRBV6-5,.,CASVTPKNNEQFF,TGTGCCAGCGTCACGCCCAAAAACAATGAGCAGTTCTTC
TRBJ2-7,.,TRBV6-5,.,CASTLLSEYEQYF,TGTGCCAGCACCCTCCTATCGGAATACGAGCAGTACTTC
TRBJ1-2,.,TRBV7-2,.,CASSLGRGYGYTF,TGTGCCAGCAGCTTAGGCAGGGGCTATGGCTACACCTTC
TRBJ2-7,few,TRBV27,.,CAPHGDEQYF,TGTGCCCCACACGGGGACGAGCAGTACTTC
TRBJ2-1,.,TRBV7-3,TRBD2,CASSLSLGLAGSNEQFF,TGTGCCAGCAGCTTAAGCCTCGGACTAGCGGGAAGCAATGAGCAGTTCTTC
TRBJ2-6,.,TRBV30,.,CAWSPFRGGANVLTF,TGTGCCTGGAGTCCCTTCAGGGGTGGGGCCAACGTCCTGACTTTC
TRBJ2-7,.,TRBV19,.,CASSDIQGLEQYF,TGTGCCAGTAGTGACATACAGGGTCTCGAGCAGTACTTC
TRBJ2-6,.,TRBV27,.,CASRPESGGPGANVLTF,TGTGCCAGCAGGCCAGAATCAGGAGGTCCTGGGGCCAACGTCCTGACTTTC
TRBJ2-5,.,TRBV9,.,CASSVGTTPQETQYF,TGTGCCAGCAGCGTAGGGACTACCCCCCAAGAGACCCAGTACTTC
TRBJ2-1,.,TRBV19,.,CASSHGGVFNEQFF,TGTGCCAGTAGTCATGGGGGAGTGTTCAATGAGCAGTTCTTC
TRBJ2-1,.,TRBV18,TRBD2,CASSRGGGPYNEQFF,TGTGCCAGCTCCCGGGGGGGAGGACCCTACAATGAGCAGTTCTTC
TRBJ1-5,.,TRBV6-5,TRBD1,CASIGTGGSNQPQHF,TGTGCCAGCATTGGGACAGGGGGCAGCAATCAGCCCCAGCATTTT
TRBJ1-5,once,TRBV19,TRBD1,CASSIFVMEPGQPISPHF,TGTGCCAGTAGTATTTTTGTTATGGAGCCGGGACAGCCTATTTCACCGCATTTT
TRBJ1-1,.,TRBV2,.,CASREDRVNTEAFF,TGTGCCAGCAGGGAGGACAGAGTGAACACTGAAGCTTTCTTT
TRBJ1-2,once,TRBV29-1,TRBD1,CSGRTGGREDGYTF,TGCAGCGGTAGGACAGGGGGCCGCGAGGACGGGTACACCTTC
TRBJ1-2,.,TRBV6-5,TRBD1,CASRPGQGARGYTF,TGTGCCAGCAGACCGGGACAGGGGGCGCGAGGCTACACCTTC
TRBJ1-2,.,TRBV18,.,CASSPTENYGYTF,TGTGCCAGCTCACCGACAGAGAACTATGGCTACACCTTC
TRBJ1-1,.,TRBV7-2,.,CASSLGGSLNTEAFF,TGTGCCAGCAGCTTAGGAGGCAGCTTGAACACTGAAGCTTTCTTT
TRBJ1-2,.,TRBV2,.,CASTAVRGNYGYTF,TGTGCCAGCACCGCCGTTAGGGGGAACTATGGCTACACCTTC
TRBJ2-5,.,TRBV18,.,CASSYSKGKQETQYF,TGTGCCAGCTCATACAGTAAGGGCAAACAAGAGACCCAGTACTTC
TRBJ1-2,.,TRBV19,TRBD1,CASSRTGHYGYTF,TGTGCCAGTAGTCGGACAGGACACTATGGCTACACCTTC
TRBJ2-7,.,TRBV12-5,TRBD1,CASGRTGTGVGEQYF,TGTGCTAGTGGTCGAACCGGGACAGGGGTAGGCGAGCAGTACTTC
TRBJ2-7,.,TRBV11-1,TRBD2,CASSLRLAGAYEQYF,TGTGCCAGCAGCTTAAGGCTAGCGGGAGCCTACGAGCAGTACTTC
TRBJ1-5,.,TRBV6-1,.,CASSEAKKSSNQPQHF,TGTGCCAGCAGTGAAGCGAAGAAGAGTAGCAATCAGCCCCAGCATTTT
TRBJ2-7,.,TRBV4-2,TRBD2,CASSLGAASGYEQYF,TGTGCCAGCAGCCTGGGAGCGGCTAGCGGGTACGAGCAGTACTTC
TRBJ1-4,.,TRBV6-1,.,CASSGRSSHIGGAGEKLFF,TGTGCCAGCAGTGGAAGAAGCTCGCACATCGGGGGCGCAGGTGAAAAACTGTTTTTT
TRBJ1-5,.,TRBV6-5,.,CASRQEQGNQPQHF,TGTGCCAGCAGACAGGAGCAGGGGAATCAGCCCCAGCATTTT
TRBJ2-1,.,TRBV7-9,TRBD1,CASRGGSSYNEQFF,TGTGCCAGCAGAGGGGGCTCCTCCTACAATGAGCAGTTCTTC
TRBJ1-5,.,TRBV18,.,CASSPSGGQPQHF,TGTGCCAGCTCACCCTCGGGGGGCCAGCCCCAGCATTTT
TRBJ2-2,.,TRBV5-6,.,CASSLVQTNTGELFF,TGTGCCAGCAGCTTGGTACAGACTAACACCGGGGAGCTGTTTTTT
TRBJ2-7,.,TRBV19,.,CASSISSQSYEQYF,TGTGCCAGTAGTATAAGTAGCCAATCCTACGAGCAGTACTTC
TRBJ2-7,many,TRBV2,.,CASSVRLGGHEQYF,TGTGCCAGCAGTGTTCGACTAGGAGGCCACGAGCAGTACTTC
TRBJ1-3,.,TRBV5-1,.,CASSPLQGAGLYTIYF,TGCGCCAGCAGCCCCCTACAGGGCGCGGGCTTATACACCATATATTTT
TRBJ1-1,.,TRBV5-4,.,CASSLSGRVEAFF,TGTGCCAGCAGCTTGTCAGGGAGAGTTGAAGCTTTCTTT
TRBJ1-6,.,TRBV7-2,.,CASSFHRDNSPLHF,TGTGCCAGCAGCTTTCACAGGGATAATTCACCCCTCCACTTT
TRBJ2-1,.,TRBV7-9,.,CASSLVGGLEQFF,TGTGCCAGCAGCTTAGTGGGGGGACTTGAGCAGTTCTTC
TRBJ1-3,once,TRBV6-5,.,CASSQQPSSGNTIYF,TGTGCCAGCAGCCAGCAACCGAGCTCTGGAAACACCATATATTTT
TRBJ2-3,.,TRBV19,.,CASSMGSSIGADTQYF,TGTGCCAGTAGTATGGGTTCCAGTATAGGGGCAGATACGCAGTATTTT
TRBJ2-7,.,TRBV6-2/TRBV6-3,TRBD1,CASSYTGQRNYEQYF,TGTGCCAGCAGTTACACGGGACAGCGCAACTACGAGCAGTACTTC
TRBJ2-5,.,TRBV18,TRBD1,CASSPRTGRETQYF,TGTGCCAGCTCACCAAGGACAGGGCGAGAGACCCAGTACTTC
TRBJ2-7,.,TRBV14,.,CASSHYSYEQYF,TGTGCCAGCAGCCATTACAGCTACGAGCAGTACTTC
TRBJ1-5,.,TRBV27,TRBD1,CASSPKTGYSNQPQHF,TGTGCCAGCAGTCCAAAGACAGGGTATAGCAATCAGCCCCAGCATTTT
TRBJ2-7,.,TRBV7-9,.,CASSSRVARGLPPSYEQYF,TGTGCCAGCAGCTCCAGGGTGGCCAGGGGCCTTCCGCCTTCCTACGAGCAGTACTTC
TRBJ1-1,.,TRBV6-5,TRBD1,CASLNRGLPRF,TGTGCCAGCCTTAACAGGGGTTTGCCGCGGTTT
TRBJ2-7,.,TRBV5-6,.,CASSFRRGLSYEQYF,TGTGCCAGCAGCTTCCGCCGTGGCCTTTCCTACGAGCAGTACTTC
TRBJ2-1,once,TRBV11-3,.,CASSFDTAGYNEQFF,TGTGCCAGCAGCTTCGATACCGCCGGCTACAATGAGCAGTTCTTC
TRBJ1-2,.,TRBV19,TRBD1,CASSYGQGTYGYTF,TGTGCCAGTAGTTACGGACAGGGGACGTATGGCTACACCTTC
TRBJ2-1,.,TRBV18,.,CASSPGPSGEQFF,TGTGCCAGCTCACCGGGACCCTCGGGTGAGCAGTTCTTC
TRBJ2-3,.,TRBV6-5,TRBD2,CASSTREGGTDTQYF,TGTGCCAGCAGTACGCGGGAGGGTGGCACAGATACGCAGTATTTT
TRBJ1-1,.,TRBV5-1,.,CASSFRQAQGEAFF,TGCGCCAGCAGCTTTCGTCAGGCCCAAGGTGAAGCTTTCTTT
TRBJ1-2,.,TRBV7-9,.,CASTTGANYGYTF,TGTGCCAGCACCACAGGAGCAAACTATGGCTACACCTTC